This TCR beta chain was captured by sequencing in a study of cytomegalovirus exposure and HLA in healthy donors. Study-wide points: In a later analysis, parvovirus B19, influenza, CMV and Epstein-Barr virus appeared linked to several top co-occurrence clusters. The number of N-insertions in an Asian-associated ancestry cluster was reportedly below the 666-donor mean in a later analysis. Reportedly, diagnosis of cytomegalovirus status by the classifier showed high specificity and sensitivity.

As regards this clone: What it binds is not known.

PCR used 60 Vbeta primers and 13 Jbeta primers. Repertoires were generated with immunoSEQ multiplex PCR, while TCRdb's copy carries only in-frame clones and drops some. The repertoire holds fewer than 200,000 clones, with around 75% as singletons. From germline, CDR1 is SEHNR and CDR2 FQNEAQ (reference sequence). V was clipped by 1 base and J by 5 bases; unmatched bases: 15. The CDR3 loop spans 18 amino acids. The sequence derives from a man aged 18 to 35 in good health and CMV-seronegative. The sequenced material came from PBMCs. V is TRBV7-9 and J is TRBJ2-7; 9 bases are a match to TRBD1. The CDR3 DNA reads TGTGCCAGCAGCTTAGTACCGGGTTGGACAGGGGTGTCGGACGAGCAGTACTTC. It specifies CASSLVPGWTGVSDEQYF.